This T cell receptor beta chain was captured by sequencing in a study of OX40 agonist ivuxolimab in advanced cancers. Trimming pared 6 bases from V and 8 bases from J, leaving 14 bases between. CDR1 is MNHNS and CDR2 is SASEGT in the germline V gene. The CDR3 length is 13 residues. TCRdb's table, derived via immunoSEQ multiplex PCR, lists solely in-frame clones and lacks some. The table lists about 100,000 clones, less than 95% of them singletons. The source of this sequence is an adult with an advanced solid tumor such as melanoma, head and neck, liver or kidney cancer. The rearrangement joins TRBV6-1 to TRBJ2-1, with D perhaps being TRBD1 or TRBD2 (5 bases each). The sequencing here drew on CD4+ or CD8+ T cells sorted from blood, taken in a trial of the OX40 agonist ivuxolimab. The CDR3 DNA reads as TGTGCCAGCAGGCGAACAGGAGGCGATGAGCAGTTCTTC. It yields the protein CASRRTGGDEQFF.